This TCR beta chain emerged from a study of fetal regulatory T cell absence and autoimmunity. The repertoire was sequenced with immunoSEQ multiplex PCR; TCRdb's copy has only in-frame clones and lacks some. This table has approximately 46,000 clones, approximately 80% appearing once. Per germline, CDR1 SGHTA and CDR2 FQGNSA. V was clipped by 0 bases and J by 8 bases, with 8 bases between them. This CDR3 contains 14 residues. Sequencing was done on a sample of cord blood. The chain joins TRBV7-2 to TRBJ1-6; D ambiguous. The sequence derives from a newborn boy with IPEX syndrome. CDR3: CASSLASAHSPLHF. The CDR3 region has the DNA TGTGCCAGCAGCTTAGCGTCAGCGCATTCACCCCTCCACTTT. Based on the CDR3 plus reference TRBV7-2 and TRBJ1-6, the full variable domain is GAGVSQSPSNKVTEKGKDVELRCDPISGHTALYWYRQSLGQGLEFLIYFQGNSAPDKSGLPSDRFSAERTGGSVSTLTIQRTQQEDSAVYLCASSLASAHSPLHFGNGTRLTVT.